This passage covers 13 T cell receptor beta chains from one sample sequenced in a study of shared clonotypes between healthy human individuals. Sequencing used immunoSEQ multiplex PCR; TCRdb keeps in-frame clones, though not all of them. The table has approximately 240,000 clones, 50% to 80% seen once; the top ten hold over 8.5%. The sequencing sample was made of memory CD4+ T cells sorted from blood. The sample's subset: CD45RA-negative fraction. All receptors derive from a man aged 30 to 39 in good health.

This clone was observed many times. This chain uses TRBV19 with TRBJ1-3; the D gene is possibly TRBD1 (5 bases). CDR1 and CDR2 from the germline V gene are LNHDA and SQIVND (reference sequence). Trimming cost V 5 bases and J 0 bases, with 11 bases left between them. This CDR3 contains 15 residues. CDR3 nucleotides: TGTGCCAGTAGTTGGCAGGGAGACTCTGGAAACACCATATATTTT. Its protein is CASSWQGDSGNTIYF.

Many counts were recorded for this clone. This chain connects TRBV7-2 to TRBJ2-7; D gene ambiguous. Between the trimmed V and J ends, which lost 2 bases and 2 bases, there was a span of 13 bases. Germline V gene lookup returns CDR1 SGHTA and CDR2 FQGNSA. The CDR3 is made up of 15 amino acids. DNA for the CDR3: TGTGCCAGCAGCTTACTAATAAGTAGCACCTACGAGCAGTACTTC. This codes for CASSLLISSTYEQYF.

This clone was seen repeatedly, ten times or more. The genes are TRBV18 and TRBJ2-5, with D perhaps being TRBD1 or TRBD2 (5 bases each). Germline CDR1 reads KGHSH; CDR2 reads LQKENI. The CDR3 spans 15 residues. Trimming shortened V by 6 bases and J by 5 bases, and 19 bases separated the two germline ends. CDR3 amino acids: CASSPRPGRVETQYF. The CDR3 coding sequence is TGTGCCAGCTCGCCTCGCCCGGGGCGAGTCGAGACCCAGTACTTC.

The chain links TRBV5-4 to TRBJ2-7; 8 nucleotides match TRBD1. In germline, CDR1 is SGHNT, CDR2 YYREEE (reference sequence). The CDR3 has 15 amino acids. The V and J ends lost 4 bases and 2 bases, in that order; junction bases with no gene match: 8. CDR3 loop: CASSTYMTGAYEQYF. CDR3 DNA: TGTGCCAGCAGCACCTATATGACAGGGGCCTACGAGCAGTACTTC.

The chain is built from TRBV11-2 and TRBJ2-6; D ambiguous. This CDR3 has 14 residues. V was cut by 3 bases and J by 3 bases, with 6 bases left in between. Germline V gene lookup returns CDR1 SGHAT and CDR2 FQNNGV. CDR3 coding DNA: TGTGCCAGCAGCTTTTTTGGTGGGGCCAACGTCCTGACTTTC. This codes for CASSFFGGANVLTF. Supplemented by reference TRBV11-2 and TRBJ2-6, the full variable domain reads EAGVAQSPRYKIIEKRQSVAFWCNPISGHATLYWYQQILGQGPKLLIQFQNNGVVDDSQLPKDRFSAERLKGVDSTLKIQPAKLEDSAVYLCASSFFGGANVLTFGAGSRLTVL.

V is TRBV7-6 and J is TRBJ2-1, with a possible D match to TRBD2 (6 bases). The germline V gene encodes CDR1 SGHVS and CDR2 FNYEAQ. V dropped 1 base and J dropped 4 bases, with 14 bases sitting between them. The CDR3 loop spans 16 amino acids. CDR3 residues: CASSLGGVLLYNEQFF. CDR3 coding DNA: TGTGCCAGCAGCTTAGGGGGGGTCCTCCTATACAATGAGCAGTTCTTC.

J is TRBJ2-5 and V is TRBV7-2; no definite D call. V dropped 8 bases and J dropped 0 bases, with 13 bases sitting between them. The germline CDR1 and CDR2 sequences are SGHTA and FQGNSA. This CDR3 has 14 residues. CDR3 in DNA: TGTGCCAGCCCAGAAAGGTACTACCAAGAGACCCAGTACTTC. This translates into CASPERYYQETQYF.

V gene TRBV11-2 combines with J gene TRBJ1-2, with D hard to call. Between the trimmed V and J ends, which lost 4 bases and 5 bases, there was a span of 8 bases. The CDR3 extends over 12 amino acids. From germline, CDR1 is SGHAT and CDR2 FQNNGV. The CDR3 nucleotides are TGTGCCAGCAGCTACCGAGGGTATGGCTACACCTTC. Protein: CASSYRGYGYTF.

The CDR3: CASSLGGGSGELFF. The CDR3 coding sequence is TGTGCCAGCAGCTTAGGTGGGGGATCCGGGGAGCTGTTTTTT. The chain couples TRBV7-8 to TRBJ2-2, with D perhaps assigned TRBD1 or TRBD2 (5 bases each). V shed 1 base and J shed 6 bases, with 9 bases lying between them. This CDR3 has 14 amino acids. Germline CDR1 and CDR2: SGHVS and FQNEAQ.

The J gene is TRBJ1-3, the V gene TRBV18; a weak D match, TRBD1 (5 bases). CDR3 size: 15 residues. Germline V gene data show CDR1 as KGHSH and CDR2 as LQKENI. V was clipped by 6 bases and J by 0 bases, with 12 bases between them. The chain's CDR3 is CASSTGADSGNTIYF. The CDR3 DNA follows: TGTGCCAGCTCTACCGGGGCAGACTCTGGAAACACCATATATTTT.

The V and J genes are TRBV6-5 and TRBJ2-1; no clear D gene. The length of the CDR3 is 14 residues. Germline V gene sequence: CDR1 MNHEY, CDR2 SVGAGI. V was cut by 2 bases and J by 7 bases, with 12 bases left in between. Here the CDR3 reads CASSYPSNSNEQFF. In nucleotides, the CDR3 is TGTGCCAGCAGTTACCCGTCGAACAGTAATGAGCAGTTCTTC.

Regarding this clone: A far larger clone is only one base removed, so a read error is likely. V is TRBV2 and J is TRBJ2-2; TRBD1 matches at 10 bases. Per germline, CDR1 SNHLY and CDR2 FYNNEI. The trim removed 6 bases at V and 5 bases at J, leaving 3 bases unmatched. The CDR3 extends over 14 amino acids. CDR3: CASRGTGETGELFF. In DNA form, the CDR3 reads TGTGCCAGCAGGGGGACAGGGGAGACCGGGGAGCTGTTTTTT.

V usage is TRBV18 and J usage is TRBJ1-4; the D gene is possibly TRBD1 (6 bases). There are 15 residues in the CDR3. Between the trimmed V and J ends, which lost 2 bases and 8 bases, there was a span of 15 bases. CDR1 is KGHSH and CDR2 is LQKENI in the germline V gene. This chain's CDR3 is CASSPTSGAAEKLFF. The CDR3 DNA sequence: TGTGCCAGCTCACCAACATCGGGGGCGGCCGAAAAACTGTTTTTT.